The next 3 T cell receptor beta chains were all read from a single sample in a study of blood T cell repertoires in COVID-19. The protocol was immunoSEQ multiplex PCR, while the TCRdb copy is restricted to in-frame clones and leaves out a portion. The table has a few hundred thousand clones, 88% seen once. Sequenced material: peripheral blood. The source is a woman aged 25 to 39 who had recovered from COVID-19.

V and J are TRBV28 and TRBJ1-1, with 9 nucleotides matching TRBD1. Germline loops: CDR1 MDHEN, CDR2 SYDVKM. The V segment lost 2 bases and the J segment 5 bases; nucleotides outside the gene matches: 6. This CDR3 has 15 residues. The CDR3 spells CASSLPGTGRTEAFF. CDR3 nucleotide sequence: TGTGCCAGCAGTTTACCCGGGACAGGGAGGACTGAAGCTTTCTTT. Drawing the rest from reference TRBV28 and TRBJ1-1, the complete variable domain is DVKVTQSSRYLVKRTGEKVFLECVQDMDHENMFWYRQDPGLGLRLIYFSYDVKMKEKGDIPEGYSVSREKKERFSLILESASTNQTSMYLCASSLPGTGRTEAFFGQGTRLTVV.

The rearrangement uses TRBV2 and TRBJ2-3; a weak D match, TRBD2 (7 bases). V lost 3 bases, J lost 2 bases, and 12 bases lay in between. The CDR3 runs 15 residues. Germline loops: CDR1 SNHLY, CDR2 FYNNEI. In nucleotides, the CDR3 is TGTGCCAGCAGTGAGGGGGGGGGCGTCACAGATACGCAGTATTTT. This sequence encodes CASSEGGGVTDTQYF.

The chain recombines TRBV5-1 with TRBJ2-5; D might be TRBD2 (6 bases). This CDR3 region has 15 residues. Trimming stripped 0 bases from V and 4 bases from J, with 13 bases between. Germline V gene sequence: CDR1 SGHRS, CDR2 YFSETQ. The CDR3 nucleotides are TGCGCCAGCAGCTTGGGCCAGCGGGCCCCAGAGACCCAGTACTTC. This gives the protein CASSLGQRAPETQYF. Filled out from reference TRBV5-1 and TRBJ2-5, the complete variable domain reads KAGVTQTPRYLIKTRGQQVTLSCSPISGHRSVSWYQQTPGQGLQFLFEYFSETQRNKGNFPGRFSGRQFSNSRSEMNVSTLELGDSALYLCASSLGQRAPETQYFGPGTRLLVL.